This T cell receptor beta chain stems from a study of tissue T cells after allogeneic stem cell transplantation. Method: immunoSEQ multiplex PCR; TCRdb's copy keeps in-frame clones and lacks some. Counted here are about 700 clones, about 40% occurring once; the ten biggest clones make up about 63%. This clone qualifies as medium-sized. V was trimmed by 3 bases and J by 2 bases, leaving 8 bases between them. This CDR3 has 13 residues. The V gene's germline CDR1 is DFQATT and CDR2 SNEGSKA (reference sequence). This specimen consisted of descending colon tissue, obtained at autopsy. This chain joins TRBV20-1 and TRBJ2-1, with D possibly TRBD1 on 5 matching bases. The receptor's source is a female patient between 40 and 69 years old with steroid-refractory graft-versus-host disease after an allogeneic stem cell transplant. Some T cells here may be from the graft donor. CDR3 protein: CSASRGPYNEQFF. The CDR3 DNA follows: TGCAGTGCTAGTAGGGGCCCCTACAATGAGCAGTTCTTC.